The rows below give T cell receptor beta chains drawn from one sample of a study of T cell repertoires in cytomegalovirus infection. A single record per CDR3 protein comes from TCRdb applying MiXCR to the reads. Of roughly 310,000 distinct CDR3 sequences in the sample, around a sixth were seen once. The sample was PBMCs. These receptors came from a human donor in good health (CMV status not recorded). Some clones in this sample may be carry-over from other donors' samples. The CDR3 runs from the conserved cysteine through the conserved F or W. The order of the fields is CDR3 protein, CDR3 DNA, J gene, V gene, clone size, D gene. D genes are given only for firm matches. Expanded clones get a size class; other rows say once, few or many, or leave the size out.

CDR3aa: CSVAFTEYNEQFF
CDR3nt: TGCAGCGTTGCTTTTACGGAGTACAATGAGCAGTTCTTC
j_gene: TRBJ2-1
v_gene: TRBV29-1
abundance: -
d_gene: -

CDR3aa: CASSLMTIRETQYF
CDR3nt: TGTGCCAGCAGCTTAATGACGATTCGGGAGACCCAGTACTTC
j_gene: TRBJ2-5
v_gene: TRBV7-8
abundance: many
d_gene: -

CDR3aa: CASSLVHTGPGSGNTIYF
CDR3nt: TGTGCCAGCAGCTTAGTTCATACAGGGCCAGGGTCTGGAAACACCATATATTTT
j_gene: TRBJ1-3
v_gene: TRBV7-2
abundance: -
d_gene: -

CDR3aa: CAISESLSKNEKLFF
CDR3nt: TGTGCCATCAGTGAGTCGCTGTCTAAAAATGAAAAACTGTTTTTT
j_gene: TRBJ1-4
v_gene: TRBV10-3
abundance: many
d_gene: -

CDR3aa: CATRTAAGAFF
CDR3nt: TGTGCCACCCGGACCGCGGCGGGAGCTTTCTTT
j_gene: TRBJ1-1
v_gene: TRBV12-3/TRBV12-4
abundance: many
d_gene: -

CDR3aa: CAISQDYLQETQYF
CDR3nt: TGTGCCATCAGTCAGGACTACCTCCAAGAGACCCAGTACTTC
j_gene: TRBJ2-5
v_gene: TRBV10-3
abundance: few
d_gene: -

CDR3aa: CASSIRDRGTNSPLHF
CDR3nt: TGTGCCAGTAGTATCCGGGACAGGGGCACGAATTCACCCCTCCACTTT
j_gene: TRBJ1-6
v_gene: TRBV19
abundance: many
d_gene: TRBD1

CDR3aa: CSVSGTYHSEQFF
CDR3nt: TGCAGTGTCTCCGGGACCTACCACAGTGAGCAGTTCTTC
j_gene: TRBJ2-1
v_gene: TRBV20-1
abundance: -
d_gene: -

CDR3aa: CASSLWGAQMSDYGYTF
CDR3nt: TGTGCCAGCAGCTTATGGGGGGCGCAGATGTCAGACTATGGCTACACCTTC
j_gene: TRBJ1-2
v_gene: TRBV7-2
abundance: many
d_gene: -

CDR3aa: CATSDSPTSGGTGELFF
CDR3nt: TGTGCCACCAGTGATTCCCCGACTAGCGGAGGAACCGGGGAGCTGTTTTTT
j_gene: TRBJ2-2
v_gene: TRBV24-1
abundance: many
d_gene: TRBD2

CDR3aa: CSVRLVPPDTQYF
CDR3nt: TGCAGTGTTCGGCTAGTCCCTCCAGATACGCAGTATTTT
j_gene: TRBJ2-3
v_gene: TRBV20-1
abundance: few
d_gene: -

CDR3aa: CASSLIGGVGGYTF
CDR3nt: TGTGCCAGCAGTTTAATAGGGGGAGTTGGTGGCTACACCTTC
j_gene: TRBJ1-2
v_gene: TRBV27
abundance: -
d_gene: -

CDR3aa: CASSSSWTMDF
CDR3nt: TGTGCCAGCAGCTCTAGTTGGACGATGGACTTC
j_gene: TRBJ2-4
v_gene: TRBV5-6
abundance: few
d_gene: -

CDR3aa: CASSQEFQTGGNYGYTF
CDR3nt: TGTGCCAGCAGCCAAGAATTCCAGACAGGGGGTAACTATGGCTACACCTTC
j_gene: TRBJ1-2
v_gene: TRBV4-2
abundance: -
d_gene: TRBD1

CDR3aa: CASSPPFRTNRGYGYTF
CDR3nt: TGTGCCAGCAGCCCGCCGTTCCGAACGAATAGAGGCTATGGCTACACCTTC
j_gene: TRBJ1-2
v_gene: TRBV5-5
abundance: many
d_gene: -

CDR3aa: CASSEWWSSNTGELFF
CDR3nt: TGTGCCAGCAGTGAATGGTGGAGCTCGAACACCGGGGAGCTGTTTTTT
j_gene: TRBJ2-2
v_gene: TRBV25-1
abundance: few
d_gene: -

CDR3aa: CASIRTSEAFF
CDR3nt: TGTGCCAGCATCCGGACCTCTGAAGCTTTCTTT
j_gene: TRBJ1-1
v_gene: TRBV12-3/TRBV12-4
abundance: many
d_gene: -

CDR3aa: CASSGRGGEGEQFF
CDR3nt: TGTGCCAGCAGTGGCCGGGGGGGCGAGGGTGAGCAGTTCTTC
j_gene: TRBJ2-1
v_gene: TRBV6-1
abundance: many
d_gene: TRBD2

CDR3aa: CASSPLPGVTYEQYF
CDR3nt: TGTGCCAGCAGCCCTCTTCCGGGGGTAACCTACGAGCAGTACTTC
j_gene: TRBJ2-7
v_gene: TRBV7-6
abundance: -
d_gene: -

CDR3aa: CASSLYESAQSYGYTF
CDR3nt: TGTGCCAGCAGTTTATACGAGTCCGCCCAGTCCTATGGCTACACCTTC
j_gene: TRBJ1-2
v_gene: TRBV28
abundance: -
d_gene: -

CDR3aa: CASSLSLAGGRDTQYF
CDR3nt: TGTGCCAGCAGCTTATCCCTAGCGGGGGGGCGAGATACGCAGTATTTT
j_gene: TRBJ2-3
v_gene: TRBV7-2
abundance: many
d_gene: TRBD2

CDR3aa: CASSITAGTEAFF
CDR3nt: TGTGCCAGCAGCATAACGGCAGGCACTGAAGCTTTCTTT
j_gene: TRBJ1-1
v_gene: TRBV7-6
abundance: many
d_gene: -

CDR3aa: CSAREGQETQYF
CDR3nt: TGCAGTGCTAGAGAGGGGCAAGAGACCCAGTACTTC
j_gene: TRBJ2-5
v_gene: TRBV20-1
abundance: -
d_gene: -

CDR3aa: CASSLAGARYSYEQYF
CDR3nt: TGTGCCAGCAGCTTAGCGGGCGCACGTTACTCCTACGAGCAGTACTTC
j_gene: TRBJ2-7
v_gene: TRBV7-6
abundance: -
d_gene: -

CDR3aa: CASSLVDRNYGYTF
CDR3nt: TGTGCCAGCAGCTTGGTTGATAGGAACTATGGCTACACCTTC
j_gene: TRBJ1-2
v_gene: TRBV5-6
abundance: few
d_gene: -

CDR3aa: CAISEGQGRSGYTF
CDR3nt: TGTGCCATCAGTGAGGGTCAGGGACGAAGTGGCTACACCTTC
j_gene: TRBJ1-2
v_gene: TRBV10-3
abundance: -
d_gene: -

CDR3aa: CASRAGTSREQYF
CDR3nt: TGTGCCAGCAGGGCAGGGACATCCCGCGAGCAGTACTTC
j_gene: TRBJ2-7
v_gene: TRBV28
abundance: few
d_gene: -

CDR3aa: CASSPGRQETQYF
CDR3nt: TGTGCCAGCAGTCCGGGACGGCAAGAGACCCAGTACTTC
j_gene: TRBJ2-5
v_gene: TRBV6-5
abundance: -
d_gene: -

CDR3aa: CATSSNRGPGDTQYF
CDR3nt: TGTGCCACCAGCAGTAACAGGGGGCCTGGAGATACGCAGTATTTT
j_gene: TRBJ2-3
v_gene: TRBV15
abundance: few
d_gene: TRBD1

CDR3aa: CASSPGSISGNQPQHF
CDR3nt: TGTGCCAGTAGCCCCGGCTCAATATCGGGCAATCAGCCCCAGCATTTT
j_gene: TRBJ1-5
v_gene: TRBV19
abundance: -
d_gene: -

CDR3aa: CASSLVGATNYGYTF
CDR3nt: TGTGCCAGCAGCTTGGTGGGGGCGACTAACTATGGCTACACCTTC
j_gene: TRBJ1-2
v_gene: TRBV5-6
abundance: few
d_gene: -

CDR3aa: CASSRDPLQTQYF
CDR3nt: TGTGCCAGTAGTCGCGATCCGCTTCAGACCCAGTACTTC
j_gene: TRBJ2-5
v_gene: TRBV19
abundance: few
d_gene: -

CDR3aa: CASSEQGIGGTEAFF
CDR3nt: TGTGCCAGCTCCGAACAGGGAATCGGGGGAACTGAAGCTTTCTTT
j_gene: TRBJ1-1
v_gene: TRBV18
abundance: -
d_gene: -

CDR3aa: CASSLTVVGALGYTF
CDR3nt: TGTGCCAGCAGCTTGACAGTGGTCGGGGCATTGGGCTACACCTTC
j_gene: TRBJ1-2
v_gene: TRBV7-2
abundance: many
d_gene: -

CDR3aa: CAIREQGPETQYF
CDR3nt: TGTGCCATCAGAGAGCAGGGCCCAGAGACCCAGTACTTC
j_gene: TRBJ2-5
v_gene: TRBV10-3
abundance: -
d_gene: -

CDR3aa: CASSLRRGDFTEAFF
CDR3nt: TGTGCCAGCAGCTTACGACGAGGAGATTTTACTGAAGCTTTCTTT
j_gene: TRBJ1-1
v_gene: TRBV7-8
abundance: many
d_gene: -